Shown below are 14 T cell receptor beta chains from a single sample sequenced in a study of shared clonotypes between healthy human individuals (dated by TCRdb to 2019 to 2021). The library was produced with the immunoSEQ multiplex PCR assay. Sourced from immuneACCESS, this table was stored by TCRdb with only in-frame sequences that have V and J called. A share of the clones is absent; for the studies checked, an unresolved V gene accounts for under half, and the remainder has no known explanation. The sample contains 95,000 to 120,000 clones, approximately 70% of them found a single time. The top ten constitute 20% to 25% of the sample. Sequencing input: memory CD8+ T cells sorted from blood. Read against the paper, the sample's cell subset or site label means: CD45RO+ cells pooled with CCR7-negative TemRA cells. The receptors stem from a woman aged 30 to 39 in good health.

The genes are TRBV19 and TRBJ2-1, with D tentatively TRBD1 or TRBD2 (6 bases each). Germline values: CDR1 LNHDA, CDR2 SQIVND (reference sequence). V lost 7 bases and J lost 4, with 20 bases in between. The CDR3 is 16 amino acids. DNA for the CDR3: TGTGCCAGTACTCTCCATAGGGGGGCTCTTTACAATGAGCAGTTCTTC. Translating gives CASTLHRGALYNEQFF. Combining the CDR3 with reference TRBV19 and TRBJ2-1 gives the whole variable domain DGGITQSPKYLFRKEGQNVTLSCEQNLNHDAMYWYRQDPGQGLRLIYYSQIVNDFQKGDIAEGYSVSREKKESFPLTVTSAQKNPTAFYLCASTLHRGALYNEQFFGPGTRLTVL.

This clone is a singleton in its sample. The rearrangement links TRBV11-2 to TRBJ2-4, with D tentatively TRBD1 or TRBD2 (6 bases each). The CDR3 length is 14 residues. V was pared by 7 bases and J by 6 bases, with 16 bases between. The germline gives CDR1 SGHAT, CDR2 FQNNGV. CDR3 in DNA: TGTGCCAGCACCCTTAGGGGGGATCTAAACATTCAGTACTTC. Translation: CASTLRGDLNIQYF.

This clone was detected a few times. The chain uses TRBV27 and TRBJ2-1, with 11 bases that match TRBD1. The CDR3 sequence is 16 residues long. CDR1 is MNHEY and CDR2 is SMNVEV in the germline V gene (reference sequence). The V segment lost 3 bases and the J segment 6 bases; nucleotides outside the gene matches: 7. The CDR3 loop reads CASSFLYGTGGNEQFF. The CDR3 bases are TGTGCCAGCAGTTTTCTATACGGGACAGGGGGCAATGAGCAGTTCTTC.

The chain joins TRBV11-2 to TRBJ2-7; 12 bases agree with TRBD2. Germline lookup yields CDR1 SGHAT and CDR2 FQNNGV. The CDR3 runs to 18 residues. V lost 0 bases to trimming and J lost 3 bases; unmatched junction nucleotides: 9. CDR3: CASSLEVEGLAGVYEQYF. For the CDR3, the DNA is TGTGCCAGCAGCTTAGAAGTGGAGGGACTAGCGGGCGTCTACGAGCAGTACTTC.

This chain connects TRBV7-9 to TRBJ1-1, with D possibly TRBD1 on 5 matching bases. Deletions cut 6 bases from V and 4 bases from J, with 12 bases between. The CDR3 is made up of 13 amino acids. Germline V CDR1 and CDR2: SEHNR, FQNEAQ (reference sequence). The CDR3 protein is CASSGAGTTEAFF. In nucleotides, the CDR3 is TGTGCCAGCAGTGGGGCTGGGACCACTGAAGCTTTCTTT.

This chain links TRBV28 with TRBJ1-1; possibly TRBD1 for D (6 bases). This CDR3 is built from 15 residues. The V end lost 3 bases, the J end lost 4 bases, and 15 bases lay between the germline ends. Germline loops: CDR1 MDHEN, CDR2 SYDVKM. The CDR3 nucleotides read TGTGCCAGCAGTTTCGGGGGCCCAAGACTCACTGAAGCTTTCTTT. Residues: CASSFGGPRLTEAFF.

V is TRBV19 and J is TRBJ2-1; 10 bases align to TRBD2. The CDR3 totals 13 residues. CDR1 and CDR2 from the germline V gene are LNHDA and SQIVND (reference sequence). V lost 7 bases to trimming and J lost 8 bases; unmatched junction nucleotides: 5. In nucleotides, the CDR3 is TGTGCCAGTACGTCTAGCGGGAGAGATGAGCAGTTCTTC. This sequence encodes CASTSSGRDEQFF.

The chain's CDR3 is CASSHGIAGDTQYF. The CDR3 DNA follows: TGTGCCAGCAGTCACGGGATAGCGGGAGATACGCAGTATTTT. The chain couples TRBV6-5 to TRBJ2-3, with 7 bases that match TRBD2. The ends lost 5 bases at V and 5 bases at J; junction bases unmatched: 7. There are 14 residues in the CDR3. CDR1 is MNHEY, CDR2 SVGAGI, per germline.

This sequence joins TRBV11-2 and TRBJ2-7; D is uncertain. Germline CDR1 SGHAT, CDR2 FQNNGV. Trimming took 1 base from V and 7 from J, leaving 11 bases between them. The CDR3 totals 13 residues. The CDR3 DNA sequence: TGTGCCAGCAGCTTAGTTGACGTAGAGGAGCAGTACTTC. Translated, it gives CASSLVDVEEQYF.

This clone was recorded only once. The J gene is TRBJ2-7, the V gene TRBV4-2; no definite D call. V was cut by 2 bases and J by 3 bases, with 17 bases left in between. Germline loops: CDR1 LGHNA, CDR2 YNFKEQ. There are 16 residues in the CDR3. CDR3 sequence reads: CASSQSEGSSVYEQYF. The CDR3 coding sequence is TGTGCCAGCAGCCAATCCGAAGGATCTAGTGTCTACGAGCAGTACTTC.

This clone was picked up one time. The chain recombines TRBV28 with TRBJ2-7, with D tentatively TRBD1 or TRBD2 (5 bases each). V lost 8 bases, J lost 5 bases, and 25 bases lay in between. The germline gives CDR1 MDHEN, CDR2 SYDVKM. The CDR3 is made up of 16 amino acids. The CDR3 nucleotides read TGTGCCAGCCGCCCCCCTGGGACCCAGTTCGTCCACGAGCAGTACTTC. This translates into CASRPPGTQFVHEQYF.

The gene calls are TRBV7-8 and TRBJ2-1, with 7 bases identical to TRBD1. Germline CDR1 is SGHVS and CDR2 is FQNEAQ. The ends lost 3 bases at V and 2 bases at J; junction bases unmatched: 4. The CDR3 is 15 amino acids. In DNA, the CDR3 is TGTGCCAGCAGCTTGGGACAGAGTACCTACAATGAGCAGTTCTTC. This encodes CASSLGQSTYNEQFF.

V is TRBV10-1 and J is TRBJ2-7, with D possibly matching TRBD1 (6 bases). Germline V gene data show CDR1 as WNHNN and CDR2 as SYGVQD (reference sequence). Between the trimmed V and J ends, which lost 2 bases and 3 bases, there was a span of 8 bases. The CDR3 totals 13 residues. The CDR3 bases are TGCGCCAGCAGTGAGGTCAGGGGCTACGAGCAGTACTTC. It translates to CASSEVRGYEQYF.

This clone was observed at least ten times. J is TRBJ2-2 and V is TRBV6-1; TRBD2 agrees at 7 bases. The V segment lost 2 bases and the J segment 3 bases; nucleotides outside the gene matches: 0. The CDR3 is 14 amino acids. CDR1 MNHNS and CDR2 SASEGT come from the germline V gene. The CDR3 protein is CASSELADTGELFF. CDR3 bases: TGTGCCAGCAGTGAACTAGCGGACACCGGGGAGCTGTTTTTT.